This T cell receptor beta chain was obtained from a study of response to subunit inactivated influenza vaccine (dated by TCRdb to between 2017 and 2018). Regarding the research as a whole: Deep quantitative profiling of the T cell receptor repertoire was used in the study to follow responses to a trivalent subunit inactivated influenza vaccine. The full study reports these points: The authors proposed that each seasonal influenza vaccination may bring in only a limited number of new T cells.

The CDR3 has 14 amino acids, counting the end cysteine and phenylalanine. Left in the record is the CDR3 DNA by itself, 42 bases read in frame from the first base. The germline ends are 12 bases apart after V is trimmed by 0 bases and J by 9 bases. The CDR1 and CDR2 encoded by the germline V gene are MGHRA and YSYEKL. Worth noting for this clonotype: No cognate antigen has been identified for it. Nothing much larger sits one base from this clone, and base qualities are not available.

Libraries were made using RT-PCR. Reads for this sample came from an Illumina HiSeq 2500. Clones were called with MiXCR by TCRdb after fastp trimmed the public reads at Q25, and only in-frame beta chains were retained. For every CDR3 protein sequence, its rows merge into one entry that carries the most common genes and DNA. This sample gives around 650,000 distinct CDR3 sequences in total; around 16% of them show up just once. Together, the top ten hold about 9.9% of the sample. The sequence derives from a man aged 45-65 years who received an inactivated influenza vaccine. Donor details come from another sample of the same person, matched by shared clones. The sequence links TRBV4-1 to TRBJ2-1; TRBD2 is a possible D gene, resting on 6 matching bases. The sequences come from PBMCs from blood, collected 11 to 12 days after vaccination. The nucleotide sequence is TGCGCCAGCAGCCAAGATAACGGGGGACGTGAGCAGTTCTTC. Its protein is CASSQDNGGREQFF.